Detailed here is one TCR beta chain. The assay was immunoSEQ multiplex PCR, and TCRdb's table has in-frame clones only and misses some. Among about 160,000 clones listed, just over 95% were seen once. The data are from a study of control samples from healthy donors and cancer patients. CDR1 and CDR2 (germline): MDHEN, SYDVKM. Losses at the gene ends were 5 bases for V and 4 bases for J; bases not matched to a gene: 4. CDR3 size: 15 residues. Sequenced input: blood. The source of this sequence is a woman in her twenties or thirties in good health. The chain joins TRBV28 to TRBJ1-3; TRBD1 agrees at 11 bases. The CDR3, as DNA: TGTGCCAGCAGTCCGGACAGGGGGCTAGGAAACACCATATATTTT. Translation gives CASSPDRGLGNTIYF.